Below are 14 T cell receptor beta chains sequenced from a single sample in a study of T cell responses to AZD1222 COVID-19 vaccine. Here immunoSEQ multiplex PCR was the method, and the copy in TCRdb shows in-frame clones only, minus some. The profile covers approximately 150,000 clones, with around 93% appearing a single time and roughly 5% taken by the ten largest. The sequences come from peripheral blood, collected on day 0 of AZD1222 vaccination. The receptor set was obtained from an adult in good health.

This chain links TRBV6-6 with TRBJ1-5; D is unresolved. Trimming removed 2 bases at V and 10 bases at J, with 9 bases between. This CDR3 region has 12 residues. The V gene's germline CDR1 is MNHNY and CDR2 SVGAGI (reference sequence). The CDR3 DNA reads as TGTGCCAGCAGTTACGATTGGGAACCCCAGCATTTT. Its protein is CASSYDWEPQHF.

This clone was detected a few times. CDR3 in amino acids: CASSPQTGERTAFYGYTF. As DNA, the CDR3 is TGTGCCAGCAGCCCGCAAACGGGAGAACGGACAGCTTTTTATGGCTACACCTTC. V usage is TRBV7-2 and J usage is TRBJ1-2, with a possible D match to TRBD1 (6 bases). V was shortened by 5 bases and J by 5 bases, with 27 bases between the two germline ends. There are 18 residues in the CDR3. Germline V gene lookup returns CDR1 SGHTA and CDR2 FQGNSA.

The chain couples TRBV6-1 to TRBJ1-5, with D tentatively TRBD1 (6 bases). The CDR3 sequence is 18 residues long. The V end was cut by 3 bases, the J end by 1 base, with 19 bases between. Per germline, CDR1 MNHNS and CDR2 SASEGT. DNA of the CDR3: TGTGCCAGCAGTGACTGGCGCAATGACAGGCTGAGCAATCAGCCCCAGCATTTT. Amino acids: CASSDWRNDRLSNQPQHF.

For the CDR3, the DNA is TGCGCCAGCAGCCTCGGTGGGCGCGGCTACACCTTC. As protein: CASSLGGRGYTF. This sequence joins TRBV5-1 and TRBJ1-2; D remains unclear. Germline CDR1 is SGHRS and CDR2 is YFSETQ. Trimming left V 4 bases short and J 8 bases short, with 12 bases between. This CDR3 contains 12 residues.

This rearrangement joins TRBV7-9 to TRBJ2-1; 8 bases agree with TRBD2. Germline lookup yields CDR1 SEHNR and CDR2 FQNEAQ (reference sequence). The CDR3 spans 18 residues. V lost 4 bases, J lost 0 bases, and 11 bases stayed unmatched. Written as DNA, the CDR3 is TGTGCCAGCAGCTCCACGGGAGGGGCGACTAACTCCTACAATGAGCAGTTCTTC. As protein: CASSSTGGATNSYNEQFF.

The chain couples TRBV19 to TRBJ2-7, with TRBD2 identical over 8 bases. This CDR3 is built from 14 residues. With 2 bases clipped from V and 3 bases from J, the junction kept 3 bases outside the gene matches. CDR1 and CDR2 (germline): LNHDA, SQIVND (reference sequence). CDR3 bases: TGTGCCAGTAGTATAAGGAGCGGGGGCTACGAGCAGTACTTC. This gives the protein CASSIRSGGYEQYF.

This clone was counted once. CDR3 protein: CAISVNDLGLLGYTF. CDR3 sequence (DNA): TGTGCCATCAGTGTAAATGATTTAGGGTTATTAGGCTACACCTTC. The chain uses TRBV10-3 and TRBJ1-2; D not certain. CDR1 ENHRY and CDR2 SYGVKD come from the germline V gene. CDR3 length: 15 amino acids. V lost 4 bases, J lost 8 bases, and 20 bases lay in between.

This rearrangement joins TRBV7-6 to TRBJ1-3; tentative D call: TRBD1 (5 bases). V was cut by 2 bases and J by 4 bases, with 9 bases left in between. Germline V gives CDR1 SGHVS, CDR2 FNYEAQ. The CDR3 is 14 residues long. CDR3 sequence: CASSLLREGNTIYF. DNA for the CDR3: TGTGCCAGCAGCTTACTCAGGGAAGGAAACACCATATATTTT.

This chain connects TRBV6-2 or TRBV6-3 to TRBJ2-7, with a tentative D call TRBD1 (5 bases). The length of the CDR3 is 15 residues. Germline values: CDR1 MNHEY, CDR2 SVGEGT. The germline V and J ends were trimmed by 2 bases and 2 bases, with 13 bases remaining between them. CDR3 DNA sequence: TGTGCCAGCAGTTACAGGGGCCTCAAAACCTACGAGCAGTACTTC. Translation: CASSYRGLKTYEQYF.

The chain recombines TRBV6-4 with TRBJ2-5; unclear D gene. Germline V CDR1 and CDR2: MRHNA, SNTAGT. CDR3 size: 18 residues. The ends were cut back, 2 bases at V and 5 bases at J, with 24 bases in the middle. DNA for the CDR3: TGTGCCAGCAGTGACCCAACCCCCGAGGCACGCCATATGGAGACCCAGTACTTC. Translation: CASSDPTPEARHMETQYF.

The DNA of the CDR3 is TGCGCCAGCAGCTTGGGAGCATTGAGCGGGCCCGGGGCAGATACGCAGTATTTT. Residues: CASSLGALSGPGADTQYF. The V gene is TRBV5-1, the J gene TRBJ2-3; the D gene is possibly TRBD2 (6 bases). CDR1 is SGHRS, CDR2 YFSETQ, per germline. V lost 0 bases, J lost 4 bases, and 21 bases lay in between. The CDR3 is made up of 18 amino acids.

The chain recombines TRBV10-1 with TRBJ2-3; 7 positions agree with TRBD1. Trimming at V came to 6 bases and at J to 5 bases, leaving 11 bases not matched to a gene. CDR1 WNHNN and CDR2 SYGVQD come from the germline V gene (reference sequence). The CDR3 extends over 15 amino acids. The CDR3 DNA follows: TGCGCCAGCAGCCCCAACGGACAGGAAGTAGATACGCAGTATTTT. Its protein is CASSPNGQEVDTQYF.

The genes are TRBV6-6 and TRBJ1-5; 7 bases agree with TRBD1. Germline CDR1 MNHNY, CDR2 SVGAGI (reference sequence). This CDR3 has 16 amino acids. Trimming removed 0 bases from V and 5 bases from J; junction bases left unmatched: 7. The chain's CDR3 is CASSYSTRGIDQPQHF. As DNA, the CDR3 is TGTGCCAGCAGTTACTCGACCAGGGGGATAGATCAGCCCCAGCATTTT.

The chain carries TRBV5-1 and TRBJ1-3; D perhaps matches TRBD1 (6 bases). Germline lookup yields CDR1 SGHRS and CDR2 YFSETQ. V shed 0 bases and J shed 2 bases, with 6 bases lying between them. The CDR3 runs to 14 residues. This CDR3 reads CASSLGGPGNTIYF. The CDR3 DNA sequence: TGCGCCAGCAGCTTGGGGGGGCCTGGAAACACCATATATTTT.